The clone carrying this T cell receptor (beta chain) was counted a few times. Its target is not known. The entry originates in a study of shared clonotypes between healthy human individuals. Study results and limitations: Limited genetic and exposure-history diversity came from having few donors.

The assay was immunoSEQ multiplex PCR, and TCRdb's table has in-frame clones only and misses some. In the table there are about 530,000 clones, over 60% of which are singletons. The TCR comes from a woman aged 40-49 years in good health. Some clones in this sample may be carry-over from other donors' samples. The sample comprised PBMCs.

The CDR3 is CASSPRQGRQPQHF. The CDR3 DNA sequence: TGTGCCAGCAGCCCCCGACAGGGCAGGCAGCCCCAGCATTTT. The chain is built from TRBV6-5 and TRBJ1-5; 7 nucleotides line up with TRBD1. The CDR3 is 14 amino acids. The germline gives CDR1 MNHEY, CDR2 SVGAGI. V dropped 6 bases and J dropped 7; count of bases not matched to a gene: 9.